This T cell receptor beta chain was profiled in a study of blood T cell repertoires in COVID-19. The repertoire was sequenced with immunoSEQ multiplex PCR; TCRdb's copy has only in-frame clones and lacks some. The sample lists under 65,000 clones, 90% occurring once. This CDR3 is built from 16 residues. Germline assignment: CDR1 SGHTA and CDR2 FQGNSA. Losses at the gene ends were 3 bases for V and 6 bases for J; bases not matched to a gene: 13. Sequences were obtained from peripheral blood. This clonotype was sampled from a woman older than 75 with active COVID-19. The chain employs TRBV7-2 and TRBJ2-7; 8 nucleotides match TRBD2. CDR3 bases: TGTGCCAGCAGCTTGGCCCTCAGCGGGAGAGGTTCCGAGCAGTACTTC. As protein: CASSLALSGRGSEQYF.